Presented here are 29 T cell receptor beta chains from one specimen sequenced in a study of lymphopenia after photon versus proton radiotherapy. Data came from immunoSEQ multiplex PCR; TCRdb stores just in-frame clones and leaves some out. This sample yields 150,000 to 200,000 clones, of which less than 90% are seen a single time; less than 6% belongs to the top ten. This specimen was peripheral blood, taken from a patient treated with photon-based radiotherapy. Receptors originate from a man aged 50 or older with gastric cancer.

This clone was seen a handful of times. As DNA, the CDR3 is TGTGCCAGCAGTTTACCCAGGGCTGGCAATCAGCCCCAGCATTTT. Translating gives CASSLPRAGNQPQHF. The chain carries TRBV27 and TRBJ1-5; tentatively, D is TRBD1 (5 bases). CDR1 MNHEY and CDR2 SMNVEV come from the germline V gene (reference sequence). The length of the CDR3 is 15 residues. V was clipped by 2 bases and J by 2 bases, with 10 bases between them.

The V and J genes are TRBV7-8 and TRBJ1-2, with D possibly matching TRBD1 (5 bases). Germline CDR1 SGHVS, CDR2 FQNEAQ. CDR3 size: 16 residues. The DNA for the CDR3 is TGTGCAGCACGGGCCCAACGGGGACGTGGTAACTATGGCTACACCTTC. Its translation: CAARAQRGRGNYGYTF.

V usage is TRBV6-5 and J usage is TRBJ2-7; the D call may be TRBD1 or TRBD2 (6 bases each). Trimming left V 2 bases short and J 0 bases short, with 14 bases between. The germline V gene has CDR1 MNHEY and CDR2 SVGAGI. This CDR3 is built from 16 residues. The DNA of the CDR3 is TGTGCCAGCAGTTACAGTTTCCGGGGGCTCTCCTACGAGCAGTACTTC. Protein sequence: CASSYSFRGLSYEQYF.

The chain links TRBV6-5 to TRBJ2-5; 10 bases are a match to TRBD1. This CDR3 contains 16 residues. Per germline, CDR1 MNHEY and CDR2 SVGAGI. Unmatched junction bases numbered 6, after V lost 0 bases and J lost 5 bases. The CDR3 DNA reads TGTGCCAGCAGTTACTCGAGGACAGGGGGGACGGAGACCCAGTACTTC. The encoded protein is CASSYSRTGGTETQYF.

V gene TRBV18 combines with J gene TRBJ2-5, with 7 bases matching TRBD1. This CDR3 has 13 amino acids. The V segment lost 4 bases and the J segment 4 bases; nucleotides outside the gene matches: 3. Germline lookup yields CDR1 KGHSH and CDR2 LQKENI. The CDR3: CASSHSGGETQYF. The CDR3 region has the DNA TGTGCCAGCTCACACTCAGGGGGAGAGACCCAGTACTTC.

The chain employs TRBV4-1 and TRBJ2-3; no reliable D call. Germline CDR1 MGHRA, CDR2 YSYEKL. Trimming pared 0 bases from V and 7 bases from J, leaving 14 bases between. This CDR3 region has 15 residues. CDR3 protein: CASSQERNVQYTQYF. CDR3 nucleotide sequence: TGCGCCAGCAGCCAAGAGAGGAATGTACAGTATACGCAGTATTTT.

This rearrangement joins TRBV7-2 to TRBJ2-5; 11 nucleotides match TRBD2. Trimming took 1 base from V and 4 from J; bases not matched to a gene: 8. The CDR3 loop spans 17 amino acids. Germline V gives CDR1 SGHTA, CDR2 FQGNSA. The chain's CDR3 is CASSLVPGLAGGETQYF. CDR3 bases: TGTGCCAGCAGCTTAGTTCCGGGGCTAGCGGGAGGAGAGACCCAGTACTTC.

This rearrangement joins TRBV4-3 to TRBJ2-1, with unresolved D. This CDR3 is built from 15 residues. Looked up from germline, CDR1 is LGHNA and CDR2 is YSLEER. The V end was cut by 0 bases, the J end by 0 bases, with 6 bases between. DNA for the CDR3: TGCGCCAGCAGCCAAGAAATGAGCTCCTACAATGAGCAGTTCTTC. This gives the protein CASSQEMSSYNEQFF.

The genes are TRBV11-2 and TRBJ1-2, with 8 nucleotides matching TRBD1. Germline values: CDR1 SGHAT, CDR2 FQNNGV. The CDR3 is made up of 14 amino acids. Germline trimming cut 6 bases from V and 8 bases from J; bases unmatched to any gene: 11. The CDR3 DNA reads TGTGCCAGCAGTTCCTACGGACAGGGTTCCGGCTACACCTTC. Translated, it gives CASSSYGQGSGYTF. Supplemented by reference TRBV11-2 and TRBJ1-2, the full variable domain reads EAGVAQSPRYKIIEKRQSVAFWCNPISGHATLYWYQQILGQGPKLLIQFQNNGVVDDSQLPKDRFSAERLKGVDSTLKIQPAKLEDSAVYLCASSSYGQGSGYTFGSGTRLTVV.

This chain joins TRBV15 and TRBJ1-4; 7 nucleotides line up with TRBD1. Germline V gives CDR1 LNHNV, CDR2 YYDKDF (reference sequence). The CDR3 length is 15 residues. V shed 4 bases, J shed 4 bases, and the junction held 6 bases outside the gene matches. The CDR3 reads CATSTDRALNEKLFF. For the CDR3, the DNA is TGTGCCACCAGCACCGACAGGGCCCTTAATGAAAAACTGTTTTTT.

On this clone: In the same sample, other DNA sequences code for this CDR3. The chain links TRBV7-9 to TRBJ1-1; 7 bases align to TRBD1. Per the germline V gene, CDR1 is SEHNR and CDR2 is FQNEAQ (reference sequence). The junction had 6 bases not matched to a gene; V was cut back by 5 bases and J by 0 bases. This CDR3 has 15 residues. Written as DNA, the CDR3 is TGTGCCAGCAGCCCACGGACAGGACTGAACACTGAAGCTTTCTTT. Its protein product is CASSPRTGLNTEAFF.

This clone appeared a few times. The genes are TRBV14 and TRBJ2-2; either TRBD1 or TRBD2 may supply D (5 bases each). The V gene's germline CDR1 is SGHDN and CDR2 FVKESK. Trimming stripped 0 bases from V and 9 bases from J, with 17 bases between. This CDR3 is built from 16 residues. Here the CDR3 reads CASSQDQWGKEWELFF. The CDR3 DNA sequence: TGTGCCAGCAGCCAAGATCAGTGGGGGAAGGAATGGGAGCTGTTTTTT.

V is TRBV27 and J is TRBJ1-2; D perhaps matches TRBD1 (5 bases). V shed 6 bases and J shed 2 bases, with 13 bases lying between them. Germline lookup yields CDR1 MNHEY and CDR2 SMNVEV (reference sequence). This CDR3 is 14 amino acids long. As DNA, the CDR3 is TGTGCCAGCAGACCTCAGGGTCCCAACTATGGCTACACCTTC. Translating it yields CASRPQGPNYGYTF.

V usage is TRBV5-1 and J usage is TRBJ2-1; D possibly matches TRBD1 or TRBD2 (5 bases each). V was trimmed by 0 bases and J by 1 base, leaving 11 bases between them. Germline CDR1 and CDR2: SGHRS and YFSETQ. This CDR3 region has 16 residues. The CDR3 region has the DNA TGCGCCAGCAGCTTGGTGGGGGACCCTTCCTACAATGAGCAGTTCTTC. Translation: CASSLVGDPSYNEQFF.

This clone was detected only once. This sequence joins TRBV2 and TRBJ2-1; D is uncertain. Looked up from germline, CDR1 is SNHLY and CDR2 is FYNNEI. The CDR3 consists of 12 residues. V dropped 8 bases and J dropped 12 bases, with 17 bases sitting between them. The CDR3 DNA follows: TGTGCCAGCTCGGACGTATCCTTAGGGCAGTTCTTC. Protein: CASSDVSLGQFF.

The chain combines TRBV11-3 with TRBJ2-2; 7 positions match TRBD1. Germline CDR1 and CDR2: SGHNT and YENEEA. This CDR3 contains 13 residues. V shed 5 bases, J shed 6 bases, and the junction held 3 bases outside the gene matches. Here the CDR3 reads CASSHRGAGELFF. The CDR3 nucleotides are TGTGCCAGCAGCCACAGGGGCGCCGGGGAGCTGTTTTTT.

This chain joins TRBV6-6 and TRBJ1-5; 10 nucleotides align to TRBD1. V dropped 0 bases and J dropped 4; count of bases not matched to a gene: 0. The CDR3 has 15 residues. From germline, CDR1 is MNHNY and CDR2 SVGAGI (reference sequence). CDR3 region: CASSYSGQGNQPQHF. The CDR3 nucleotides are TGTGCCAGCAGTTACTCGGGACAGGGGAATCAGCCCCAGCATTTT.

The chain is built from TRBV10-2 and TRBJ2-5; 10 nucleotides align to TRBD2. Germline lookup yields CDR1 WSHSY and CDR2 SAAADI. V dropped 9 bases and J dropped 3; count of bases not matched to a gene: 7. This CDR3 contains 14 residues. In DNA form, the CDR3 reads TGCGCCAGTACCGGGACTAGCGTTAAAGAGACCCAGTACTTC. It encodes CASTGTSVKETQYF.

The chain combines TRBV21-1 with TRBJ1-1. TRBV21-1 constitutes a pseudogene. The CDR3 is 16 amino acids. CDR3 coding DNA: TGTGCCAGCAGCAAAGTAATAGGGCGGGCGAACACTGAAGCTTTCTTT. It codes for CASSKVIGRANTEAFF.

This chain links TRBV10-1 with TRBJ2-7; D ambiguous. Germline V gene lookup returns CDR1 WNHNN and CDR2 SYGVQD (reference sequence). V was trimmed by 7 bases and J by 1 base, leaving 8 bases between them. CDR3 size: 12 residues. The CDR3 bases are TGCGCCAGCATGGGCAATTCCTACGAGCAGTACTTC. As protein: CASMGNSYEQYF.

The CDR3 sequence is CASTPGQPYGYTF. Here the CDR3 DNA reads TGTGCCAGCACTCCGGGACAGCCCTATGGCTACACCTTC. The chain combines TRBV6-5 with TRBJ1-2; 7 bases line up with TRBD1. Germline lookup yields CDR1 MNHEY and CDR2 SVGAGI. The CDR3 is 13 amino acids. V trimming: 7 bases; J trimming: 4 bases; junction bases outside the gene matches: 6.

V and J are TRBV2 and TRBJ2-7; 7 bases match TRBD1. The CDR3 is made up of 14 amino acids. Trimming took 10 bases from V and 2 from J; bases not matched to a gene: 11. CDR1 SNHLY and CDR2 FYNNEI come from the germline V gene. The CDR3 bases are TGTGCCACAGGGGGTCGGGCAGTTACCTACGAGCAGTACTTC. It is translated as CATGGRAVTYEQYF.

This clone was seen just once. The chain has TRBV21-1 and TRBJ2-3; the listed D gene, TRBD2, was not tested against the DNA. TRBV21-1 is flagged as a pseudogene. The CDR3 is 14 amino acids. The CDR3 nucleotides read TGTGCCAACCTCCGGGACTTCCTCACAGATACGCAGTATTTT. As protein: CANLRDFLTDTQYF.

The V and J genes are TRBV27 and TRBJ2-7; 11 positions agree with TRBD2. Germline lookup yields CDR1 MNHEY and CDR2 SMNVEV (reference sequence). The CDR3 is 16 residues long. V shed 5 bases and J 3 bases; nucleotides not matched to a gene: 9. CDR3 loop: CASSPLLAGAVYEQYF. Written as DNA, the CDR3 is TGTGCCAGCAGTCCACTACTAGCGGGAGCGGTCTACGAGCAGTACTTC.

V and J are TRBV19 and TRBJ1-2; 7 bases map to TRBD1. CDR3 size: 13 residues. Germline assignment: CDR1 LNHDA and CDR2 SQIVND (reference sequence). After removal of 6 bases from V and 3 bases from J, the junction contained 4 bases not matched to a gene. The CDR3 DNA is TGTGCCAGTAGCCTAGACAGGGACTATGGCTACACCTTC. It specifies CASSLDRDYGYTF.

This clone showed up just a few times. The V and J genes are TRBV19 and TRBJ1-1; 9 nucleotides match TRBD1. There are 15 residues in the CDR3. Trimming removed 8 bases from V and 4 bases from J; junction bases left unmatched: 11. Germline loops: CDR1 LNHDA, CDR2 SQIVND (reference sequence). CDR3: CASALGDRGGTEAFF. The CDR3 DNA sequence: TGTGCCAGTGCCTTAGGAGACAGGGGGGGCACTGAAGCTTTCTTT. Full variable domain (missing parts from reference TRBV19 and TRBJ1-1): DGGITQSPKYLFRKEGQNVTLSCEQNLNHDAMYWYRQDPGQGLRLIYYSQIVNDFQKGDIAEGYSVSREKKESFPLTVTSAQKNPTAFYLCASALGDRGGTEAFFGQGTRLTVV.

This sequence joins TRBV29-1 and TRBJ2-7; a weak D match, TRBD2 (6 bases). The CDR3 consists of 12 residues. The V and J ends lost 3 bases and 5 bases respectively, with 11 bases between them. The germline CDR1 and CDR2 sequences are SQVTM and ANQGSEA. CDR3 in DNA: TGCAGCGTTGAGTTGGGCGGGGACGAGCAGTACTTC. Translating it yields CSVELGGDEQYF.

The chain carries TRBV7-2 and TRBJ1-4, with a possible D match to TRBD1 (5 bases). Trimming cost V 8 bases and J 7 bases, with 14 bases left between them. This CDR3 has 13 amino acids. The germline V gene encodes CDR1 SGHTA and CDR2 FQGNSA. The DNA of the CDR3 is TGTGCCAGCGGCATCGGACATGGTGAAAAACTGTTTTTT. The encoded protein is CASGIGHGEKLFF.

The CDR3 bases are TGTGCCAGCAGTTTAGGCTTCACCGGGGAGCTGTTTTTT. Its translation is CASSLGFTGELFF. The V call is TRBV27, the J call TRBJ2-2; D gene unclear. The V and J ends lost 2 bases and 4 bases respectively, with 5 bases between them. The CDR3 totals 13 residues. The germline V gene encodes CDR1 MNHEY and CDR2 SMNVEV (reference sequence).